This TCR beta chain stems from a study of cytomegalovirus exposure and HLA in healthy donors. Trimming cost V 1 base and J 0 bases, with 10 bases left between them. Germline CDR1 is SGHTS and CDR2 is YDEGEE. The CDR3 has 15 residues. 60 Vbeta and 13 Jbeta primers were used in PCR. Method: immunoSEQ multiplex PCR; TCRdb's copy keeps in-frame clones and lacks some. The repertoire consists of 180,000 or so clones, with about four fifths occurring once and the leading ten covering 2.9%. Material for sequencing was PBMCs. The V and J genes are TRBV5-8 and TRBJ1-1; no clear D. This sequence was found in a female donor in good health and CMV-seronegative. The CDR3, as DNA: TGTGCCAGCAGCTTGTTTCCCAGGATGAACACTGAAGCTTTCTTT. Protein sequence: CASSLFPRMNTEAFF. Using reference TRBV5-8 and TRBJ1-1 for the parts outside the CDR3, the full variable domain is EAGVTQSPTHLIKTRGQQATLRCSPISGHTSVYWYQQALGLGLQFLLWYDEGEERNRGNFPPRFSGRQFPNYSSELNVNALELEDSALYLCASSLFPRMNTEAFFGQGTRLTVV.